Described below is a single TCR beta chain sequence and its context. Some clones are missing from TCRdb's copy, which holds only in-frame ones; the method was immunoSEQ multiplex PCR. Among about 310,000 clones, around 89% were seen once, and the ten largest hold around 0.93%. These data are taken from a study of blood T cell repertoires in COVID-19. The CDR3 runs 13 residues. Trimming cost V 6 bases and J 9 bases; bases outside gene matches: 5. The sequencing sample was made of peripheral blood. The rearrangement joins TRBV12-3 or TRBV12-4 to TRBJ1-6; 7 bases are a match to TRBD1. The receptor was derived from a middle-aged woman with COVID-19, enrolled during active disease. This chain's CDR3 is CASRKGTASPLHF. CDR3 DNA: TGTGCCAGCAGGAAGGGGACAGCTTCACCCCTCCACTTT.